Listed here are 10 T cell receptor beta chains from one sample, sequenced in a study of T cells in women clearing cervical HPV infection. Assay: immunoSEQ multiplex PCR; the TCRdb copy retains only in-frame clones and omits some. The sample has about 40,000 clones. Specimen: blood buffy coat. All receptors come from a woman aged 18 to 75 with a cervical HPV16 infection that either progressed to CIN3+ or cleared (not recorded which).

Regarding this clone: The sequence runs out 3 residues before the end of the CDR3; the remainder is reconstructed from the germline J gene. The chain carries TRBV2 and TRBJ2-5; 7 positions match TRBD1. Germline-derived CDR1 and CDR2 are SNHLY and FYNNEI. This CDR3 spans 16 amino acids. With 6 bases clipped from V and 2 bases from J, the junction kept 12 bases outside the gene matches. The chain's CDR3 is CASSSLGTELQETQYF. CDR3 bases read: TGTGCCAGCAGCTCCCTCGGGACAGAGTTACAAGAGACC.

A word on this clone: Read sequence stops 3 residues before the CDR3 end, and the germline J gene provides the missing end. This sequence joins TRBV6-2 or TRBV6-3 and TRBJ2-2, with TRBD1 identical over 9 bases. The germline CDR1 and CDR2 sequences are MNHEY and SVGEGT. The CDR3 has 16 residues. The ends lost 4 bases at V and 4 bases at J; junction bases unmatched: 7. Here the CDR3 reads CASSFHRGQRTGELFF. The sequenced part of the CDR3 DNA is TGTGCCAGCAGTTTTCACAGGGGGCAGCGCACCGGGGAG.

As to this clone: The read halts 3 residues ahead of the CDR3 end, with the missing end drawn from the germline J gene. This chain links TRBV7-3 with TRBJ2-2; D possibly corresponds to TRBD2 (7 bases). The CDR3 has 12 amino acids. The germline gives CDR1 SGHTA, CDR2 FQGTGA. CDR3 sequence reads: CASEGGANVLFF. The covered CDR3 bases are TGTGCCAGCGAGGGGGGGGCCAACGTG.

In the case of this clone: The read gets to within 3 residues of the CDR3 end, and the germline J gene fills in the rest. The chain recombines TRBV7-9 with TRBJ2-7; no clear D. Trimming left V 2 bases short and J 5 bases short, with 7 bases between. There are 12 residues in the CDR3. CDR1 is SEHNR and CDR2 is FQNEAQ in the germline V gene (reference sequence). The covered CDR3 bases are TGTGCCAGCAGCTTAACTATGAACGAG. It encodes CASSLTMNE. The CDR3 in full is CASSLTMNEQYF.

Details on this clone: Read data end 3 residues before the CDR3 end; the end is taken from the germline J gene. Other DNA sequences in the same sample also yield this CDR3. V usage is TRBV7-9 and J usage is TRBJ2-7; D unresolved. The CDR3 has 13 residues. With 0 bases removed from V and 3 bases from J, the gap between germline ends came to 6 bases. Germline V gene lookup returns CDR1 SEHNR and CDR2 FQNEAQ (reference sequence). CDR3 DNA (partial): TGTGCCAGCAGCTTAGCAGGTCTCTACGAG. This sequence encodes CASSLAGLYE. From start to end, the CDR3 is CASSLAGLYEQYF.

Details on this clone: From the germline J gene comes the end of the CDR3, since the read stops 3 residues before it. This chain uses TRBV7-9 with TRBJ2-3; 8 bases are shared with TRBD1. This CDR3 has 13 residues. CDR1 is SEHNR, CDR2 FQNEAQ, per germline (reference sequence). Trimming at V came to 5 bases and at J to 5 bases, leaving 3 bases not matched to a gene. The sequenced part of the CDR3 DNA is TGTGCCAGCAGCGAGACAGGGGTAGATACG. Translated, it gives CASSETGVDT. The entire CDR3 protein reads CASSETGVDTQYF.

Remarks on this clone: The read ends 3 residues before the CDR3 terminus; that terminus is restored from the germline J gene. The rearrangement joins TRBV18 to TRBJ1-2; unclear D gene. Germline lookup yields CDR1 KGHSH and CDR2 LQKENI. This CDR3 contains 14 residues. CDR3 DNA, as far as it was read: TGTGCCAGCTCACGCGCGAGTCCCACAGATACC. Its translation is CASSRASPTDT. Given in full, the CDR3 is CASSRASPTDTYTF.

In regard to this clone: The DNA ends 3 residues before the CDR3 does, and the rest of the CDR3 is filled in from the germline J gene. V usage is TRBV20-1 and J usage is TRBJ1-2; D may be TRBD1 (6 bases). The CDR3 totals 16 residues. Germline lookup yields CDR1 DFQATT and CDR2 SNEGSKA (reference sequence). Partial CDR3 DNA: TGCAGTGCTAGAGGCGGACGGCGAGGGGGTCGCGAGACC. Amino acid sequence: CSARGGRRGGRET. In full, the CDR3 reads CSARGGRRGGRETYTF.

A remark on this clone: The read is 3 residues too short to cover the CDR3 end, so that end is filled in from the germline J gene. V is TRBV20-1 and J is TRBJ2-3, with 8 bases that match TRBD2. CDR1 DFQATT and CDR2 SNEGSKA come from the germline V gene (reference sequence). The CDR3 is 16 residues long. V was pared by 0 bases and J by 0 bases, with 5 bases of the junction left unmatched. CDR3: CSAREWASGSTDTQYF. The part of the CDR3 DNA that was read is TGCAGTGCTAGAGAGTGGGCTAGCGGGAGCACAGATACG.

Remarks on this clone: The CDR3 end is not reached by the read, which stops 3 residues before it; the germline J gene fills it in. The gene calls are TRBV7-8 and TRBJ1-2; 7 positions agree with TRBD1. Germline V gene sequence: CDR1 SGHVS, CDR2 FQNEAQ. The CDR3 sequence is 16 residues long. The part of the CDR3 DNA that was read is TGTGCCAGCAGCTCCCGATTTTGGGACAGCGCCTACGAC. Protein: CASSSRFWDSAYD. The full-length CDR3 reads as CASSSRFWDSAYDYTF.